The clone carrying this T cell receptor beta chain appeared a single time. This sample was included in a study of blood T cell repertoires in COVID-19. Profiled with immunoSEQ multiplex PCR; TCRdb holds only in-frame clones, not every one. In the table there are 130,000 to 150,000 clones, more than 70% of which are singletons. Germline V gene sequence: CDR1 SGHTA, CDR2 FQGTGA. The CDR3 is 16 residues long. Trimming cost V 3 bases and J 5 bases, with 17 bases left between them. The source is a human donor in a cohort sampled during active COVID-19. The J gene is TRBJ2-1, the V gene TRBV7-3, with D perhaps TRBD2 (7 bases). Sample: peripheral blood. The CDR3 DNA sequence: TGTGCCAGCAGCTTTCTGGCGGGGGCGGGGCACAATGAGCAGTTCTTC. Protein sequence: CASSFLAGAGHNEQFF.